This T cell receptor beta chain was found in a study of molecular identifiers for immune sequencing clone quantification. Germline values: CDR1 MNHEY, CDR2 SVGAGI. Trimming took 0 bases from V and 4 from J, leaving 10 bases between them. The length of the CDR3 is 14 residues. This clonotype occurred many times. What it binds is not known. Study-level findings and limits: Whereas clones above 20 RNA copies held under 1% of naive-cell molecules, they held over 97% of effector molecules.

The authors built bulk TCR libraries by previously described methods with listed TCR primers. TCRdb reanalysed the PCR reads using MiXCR and keeps one entry per CDR3 protein. The sample carries about 320,000 distinct CDR3 sequences, roughly a quarter recorded once. Libraries for naive CD8 T cells, which were made from approximately 20,000 to 980,000 sorted cells, drew on 10%, 30% or 50% of the RNA. Using a CD8+CD4-CCR7+CD45RA+ phenotype, naive CD8 T cells were sorted. The genes are TRBV6-5 and TRBJ2-7, with D possibly being TRBD2 (5 bases). The receptor was derived from a human donor in good health. Some libraries in this study had Jurkat cell RNA spiked in. The sequenced sample consisted of naive CD8+ T cells from blood, with Jurkat cell RNA spiked in. The subset is: FACS-sorted CD8+CD4-CCR7+CD45RA+ naive T cells. As DNA, the CDR3 is TGTGCCAGCAGTTACTCGTCGGTAGCGTACGAGCAGTACTTC. Translating it yields CASSYSSVAYEQYF.